Listed here are 22 T cell receptor beta chains from one sample, sequenced in a study of cytomegalovirus exposure and HLA in healthy donors (dated by TCRdb to about 2017). Library construction relied on the immunoSEQ multiplex PCR assay. The multiplex PCR relied on a mix of 60 forward primers for TCR Vbeta segments and 13 reverse primers for TCR Jbeta segments. As stored in TCRdb, this immuneACCESS dataset retains in-frame rearrangements with V and J assigned. A fraction of the clones does not appear; measured against another copy, unresolved V genes explain less than half of the discrepancy, and the remainder lacks a known reason. Across this sample there are 150,000 to 200,000 clones, with around 75% seen only once. The top ten clones comprise 1.6% of the sample. Sequenced material: PBMCs. The origin of the receptors is a woman between 45 and 60 years old in good health and CMV-seronegative.

The V gene is TRBV4-2, the J gene TRBJ2-7; TRBD2 might be the D (6 bases). CDR3 length: 18 residues. The V gene's germline CDR1 is LGHNA and CDR2 YNFKEQ. V was pared by 3 bases and J by 1 base, with 22 bases between. CDR3 loop: CASSHDIRGLGASYEQYF. The CDR3, as DNA: TGTGCCAGCAGCCATGACATACGGGGACTCGGAGCGTCCTACGAGCAGTACTTC.

The rearrangement joins TRBV11-2 to TRBJ2-7; TRBD2 matches at 11 bases. V shed 6 bases and J 4 bases; nucleotides not matched to a gene: 17. CDR3 length: 18 amino acids. Germline V gives CDR1 SGHAT, CDR2 FQNNGV. Written as DNA, the CDR3 is TGTGCCAGCAGGTCACAGGGGGCAATAGCGGGAGGGCTGTACGAGCAGTACTTC. As protein: CASRSQGAIAGGLYEQYF.

The rearrangement uses TRBV12-5 and TRBJ2-5; 10 bases agree with TRBD1. V shed 5 bases, J shed 5 bases, and the junction held 5 bases outside the gene matches. Germline loops: CDR1 LGHNT, CDR2 FRNRAP. CDR3 length: 14 amino acids. CDR3 sequence (DNA): TGTGCTAGTGGTCTAGACAGGGGGCGGGAGACCCAGTACTTC. This sequence encodes CASGLDRGRETQYF.

The chain links TRBV27 to TRBJ1-1, with TRBD1 matching 7 bases. Trimming at V came to 5 bases and at J to 8 bases, leaving 14 bases not matched to a gene. Looked up from germline, CDR1 is MNHEY and CDR2 is SMNVEV (reference sequence). The CDR3 has 15 amino acids. As DNA, the CDR3 is TGTGCCAGCAGTCCTCAAGGGGGCCGCCCGCCAGAAGCTTTCTTT. Its translation is CASSPQGGRPPEAFF.

The rearrangement joins TRBV6-1 to TRBJ1-1; 7 nucleotides agree with TRBD1. Unmatched junction bases numbered 6, after V lost 6 bases and J lost 2 bases. Looked up from germline, CDR1 is MNHNS and CDR2 is SASEGT. There are 14 residues in the CDR3. The CDR3 sequence is CASSVRDRNTEAFF. The CDR3, as DNA: TGTGCCAGCAGCGTCCGGGACAGAAACACTGAAGCTTTCTTT.

The gene calls are TRBV9 and TRBJ2-3, with unresolved D. V lost 4 bases, J lost 0 bases, and 9 bases lay in between. Looked up from germline, CDR1 is SGDLS and CDR2 is YYNGEE. This CDR3 spans 14 amino acids. DNA of the CDR3: TGTGCCAGCAGCCCACTCGGGAGCACAGATACGCAGTATTTT. It is translated as CASSPLGSTDTQYF.

J is TRBJ2-7 and V is TRBV5-1; TRBD1 agrees at 7 bases. Germline values: CDR1 SGHRS, CDR2 YFSETQ. The length of the CDR3 is 15 residues. V shed 0 bases and J 6 bases; nucleotides not matched to a gene: 9. The CDR3 here is CASSLGDSTFGEQYF. CDR3 nucleotide sequence: TGCGCCAGCAGCTTGGGGGACAGTACCTTCGGCGAGCAGTACTTC.

This chain joins TRBV2 and TRBJ1-2; D gene ambiguous. Germline V gives CDR1 SNHLY, CDR2 FYNNEI. Trimming left V 5 bases short and J 5 bases short, with 9 bases between. There are 12 residues in the CDR3. In DNA, the CDR3 is TGTGCCAGCAGTCACGGTTATTATGGCTACACCTTC. Its translation: CASSHGYYGYTF.

With respect to this clone: Other DNA sequences in the same sample also yield this CDR3. The rearrangement uses TRBV28 and TRBJ1-2; weak D call: TRBD1 (5 bases). The CDR3 runs 15 residues. Trimming stripped 2 bases from V and 4 bases from J, with 14 bases between. CDR1 is MDHEN, CDR2 SYDVKM, per germline. The chain's CDR3 is CASSLPQGNGYGYTF. The CDR3 DNA sequence: TGTGCCAGCAGTTTACCCCAGGGAAATGGCTATGGCTACACCTTC.

The genes are TRBV6-1 and TRBJ1-2, with 8 bases aligning to TRBD1. CDR1 is MNHNS, CDR2 SASEGT, per germline. This CDR3 comprises 14 residues. CDR3: CACQNRGNNYGYTF. In DNA, the CDR3 is TGTGCTTGCCAGAACAGGGGGAATAACTATGGCTACACCTTC.

In its sample, this clone was seen once. This rearrangement joins TRBV6-6 to TRBJ1-1, with D possibly TRBD1 on 5 matching bases. Trimming cost V 4 bases and J 2 bases, with 14 bases left between them. This CDR3 region has 15 residues. CDR1 MNHNY and CDR2 SVGAGI come from the germline V gene (reference sequence). The CDR3 region has the DNA TGTGCCAGCAGTTCGTTCGGGGGAGGTAACACTGAAGCTTTCTTT. Translated: CASSSFGGGNTEAFF.

V is TRBV30 and J is TRBJ1-2; D unresolved. The germline gives CDR1 GTSNPN, CDR2 SVGIG (reference sequence). This CDR3 is 12 amino acids long. V was cut by 7 bases and J by 4 bases, with 13 bases left in between. Here the CDR3 DNA reads TGTGCCTCCGGGAGCCCAACCTATGGCTACACCTTC. Translation gives CASGSPTYGYTF. The variable domain in full, completed from reference TRBV30 and TRBJ1-2, reads SQTIHQWPATLVQPVGSPLSLECTVEGTSNPNLYWYRQAAGRGLQLLFYSVGIGQISSEVPQNLSASRPQDRQFILSSKKLLLSDSGFYLCASGSPTYGYTFGSGTRLTVV.

V is TRBV7-9 and J is TRBJ2-3, with D perhaps TRBD2 (6 bases). Germline V lookup: CDR1 SEHNR, CDR2 FQNEAQ (reference sequence). The CDR3 length is 15 residues. Between the trimmed V and J ends, which lost 6 bases and 0 bases, there was a span of 13 bases. CDR3 loop: CASSSTGTSTDTQYF. Here the CDR3 DNA reads TGTGCCAGCAGTTCGACCGGGACTAGCACAGATACGCAGTATTTT. The full variable domain, with the rest looked up from reference TRBV7-9 and TRBJ2-3, is DTGVSQNPRHKITKRGQNVTFRCDPISEHNRLYWYRQTLGQGPEFLTYFQNEAQLEKSRLLSDRFSAERPKGSFSTLEIQRTEQGDSAMYLCASSSTGTSTDTQYFGPGTRLTVL.

The chain joins TRBV10-1 to TRBJ1-2; 7 bases align to TRBD1. Germline V CDR1 and CDR2: WNHNN, SYGVQD (reference sequence). Losses at the gene ends were 2 bases for V and 6 bases for J; bases not matched to a gene: 9. This CDR3 has 15 residues. For the CDR3, the DNA is TGCGCCAGCAGTGAGGCCGCGGGACAGAAAAATGGCTACACCTTC. It codes for CASSEAAGQKNGYTF.

The rearrangement links TRBV5-1 to TRBJ2-2, with no clear D. Germline V gene lookup returns CDR1 SGHRS and CDR2 YFSETQ. Between the trimmed V and J ends, which lost 6 bases and 5 bases, there was a span of 11 bases. The CDR3 contains 13 residues. CDR3 nucleotides: TGCGCCAGCAATATACAGTCGACCGGGGAGCTGTTTTTT. Translating gives CASNIQSTGELFF.

The chain has TRBV6-1 and TRBJ2-3, with 11 bases matching TRBD2. Unmatched junction bases numbered 5, after V lost 4 bases and J lost 2 bases. The CDR3 contains 16 residues. Per germline, CDR1 MNHNS and CDR2 SASEGT. The CDR3 sequence is CASSVTSGGYTDTQYF. CDR3 DNA: TGTGCCAGCAGTGTTACTAGCGGGGGTTACACAGATACGCAGTATTTT.

This chain links TRBV7-6 with TRBJ2-7; 7 positions agree with TRBD1. The ends lost 5 bases at V and 2 bases at J; junction bases unmatched: 9. Germline CDR1 is SGHVS and CDR2 is FNYEAQ. This CDR3 is built from 15 residues. The CDR3 is CASSRGQVGPYEQYF. CDR3 DNA: TGTGCCAGCAGCAGAGGACAGGTCGGGCCCTACGAGCAGTACTTC.

The chain employs TRBV7-9 and TRBJ2-1; TRBD2 agrees at 11 bases. The germline CDR1 and CDR2 sequences are SEHNR and FQNEAQ (reference sequence). V was pared by 5 bases and J by 10 bases, with 4 bases of the junction left unmatched. The CDR3 length is 13 residues. The CDR3 DNA follows: TGTGCCAGCAGCCCAGGGACTAGCGGAGAGCAGTTCTTC. It is translated as CASSPGTSGEQFF.

As for this clone: A junction end diverges from the germline sequence, so it may reflect a read error. The CDR3 reads CSSSHGDTQYF. In nucleotides, the CDR3 is TGTTCCAGCAGCCACGGGGATACGCAGTATTTT. The genes are TRBV7-9 and TRBJ2-3; D unresolved. Germline assignment: CDR1 SEHNR and CDR2 FQNEAQ (reference sequence). The CDR3 runs 11 residues.

The chain is built from TRBV11-2 and TRBJ2-1, with 13 bases identical to TRBD2. The CDR3 spans 17 residues. V shed 5 bases, J shed 10 bases, and the junction held 14 bases outside the gene matches. Germline V lookup: CDR1 SGHAT, CDR2 FQNNGV. CDR3 sequence: CASSRGTSGISLSEQFF. In nucleotides, the CDR3 is TGTGCCAGCAGCCGGGGGACTAGCGGGATCAGTTTATCCGAGCAGTTCTTC.

The CDR3 region is CASSLVSSGANVLTF. CDR3 coding DNA: TGTGCCAGCAGCTTGGTCAGCTCTGGGGCCAACGTCCTGACTTTC. The V gene is TRBV5-4, the J gene TRBJ2-6; D is ambiguous. Germline-derived CDR1 and CDR2 are SGHNT and YYREEE (reference sequence). This CDR3 is built from 15 residues. The ends were cut back, 0 bases at V and 0 bases at J, with 4 bases in the middle.

V usage is TRBV18 and J usage is TRBJ2-3; 8 bases align to TRBD2. Germline CDR1 and CDR2: KGHSH and LQKENI. Trimming cost V 3 bases and J 0 bases; bases outside gene matches: 8. This CDR3 spans 17 amino acids. The CDR3, as DNA: TGTGCCAGCTCACCCTTAGTCGGGGGGGTTAGCACAGATACGCAGTATTTT. It specifies CASSPLVGGVSTDTQYF.